The rows below give T cell receptor beta chains drawn from one sample of a study of T-cell memory formation after mild COVID-19. Using its own MiXCR run on the 5' RACE reads, TCRdb lists one record per CDR3 protein. This table holds about 320,000 distinct CDR3 sequences, approximately 14% found once. Sequencing used PBMCs or a T cell subset sorted from them (not recorded which). The receptor set was obtained from a man between 18 and 35 years old who had mild COVID-19 (a few samples of this study predate the infection). Cell type and time point are not known. CDR3s include the opening cysteine and the closing phenylalanine or tryptophan. D genes are given only for firm matches. Clone size is shown for a subset of rows, as once, few, many or a class of expanded clone.

NA	TRBV28	TRBJ1-2	NA	TGTGCCAGCAGTTTTCAGGAACCCTATGGCTACACCTTC	CASSFQEPYGYTF
TRBD1	TRBV28	TRBJ1-1	NA	TGTGCCAGCAGTTTATTTGCCCGCCGGACAGGGTTGGACACTGAAGCTTTCTTT	CASSLFARRTGLDTEAFF
NA	TRBV7-2	TRBJ2-7	NA	TGTGCCAGCAGCTTAATATCCGGAGGGCAATACGAGCAGTACTTC	CASSLISGGQYEQYF
TRBD2	TRBV3-1	TRBJ2-4	few	TGTGCCAGCAGCCCCGCCACGGGGGGGGTCGGGTACATTCAGTACTTC	CASSPATGGVGYIQYF
TRBD1	TRBV4-3	TRBJ2-7	NA	TGCGCCAGCAGCTCCCGACAGGGGGTCTCCTACGAGCAGTACTTC	CASSSRQGVSYEQYF
NA	TRBV6-5	TRBJ2-1	NA	TGTGCCAGCAGTTACTATCGGGGGGCGGATGAGCAGTTCTTC	CASSYYRGADEQFF
NA	TRBV6-2/TRBV6-3	TRBJ2-7	NA	TGTGCCAGCAGTGACTACAGGGAGCAGTACTTC	CASSDYREQYF
NA	TRBV12-3/TRBV12-4	TRBJ2-7	many	TGTGCCAGCAGTTTTCGCGGGTCCTACGAGCAGTACTTC	CASSFRGSYEQYF
NA	TRBV6-2/TRBV6-3	TRBJ2-3	many	TGTGCCAGCAGTTACTCCGGGGGATACAGCACAGATACGCAGTATTTT	CASSYSGGYSTDTQYF
NA	TRBV4-3	TRBJ2-7	NA	TGCGCCAGCAGCCAAGAAGCAGGATACGAGCAGTACTTC	CASSQEAGYEQYF
NA	TRBV7-2	TRBJ2-3	NA	TGTGCCAGCAGCTTTAGATTAGATACGCAGTATTTT	CASSFRLDTQYF
NA	TRBV6-1	TRBJ2-1	NA	TGTGCCAGCAGTGAAGCGCGGGGTTATGAGCAGTTCTTC	CASSEARGYEQFF
NA	TRBV29-1	TRBJ1-2	few	TGCAGCGCTCGTCGTGAGGGGAGGTATGGCTACACCTTC	CSARREGRYGYTF
NA	TRBV7-2	TRBJ2-3	few	TGTGCCAGCAGCTTAGTGGGACGACACCCAGATACGCAGTATTTT	CASSLVGRHPDTQYF
TRBD1	TRBV12-3/TRBV12-4	TRBJ1-1	few	TGTGCCAGCAGCAAGACAGGGGCCACTGAAGCTTTCTTT	CASSKTGATEAFF
NA	TRBV3-1	TRBJ2-2	few	TGTGCCAGCACCCCCAGGGATACCGGGGAGCTGTTTTTT	CASTPRDTGELFF
NA	TRBV6-1	TRBJ1-2	NA	TGTGCCAGCACCTCTCCTTATGGCTACACCTTC	CASTSPYGYTF
TRBD1	TRBV29-1	TRBJ2-7	few	TGCAGCGTACCGGGACAGGGGGCAAGGGAGCAGTACTTC	CSVPGQGAREQYF
NA	TRBV11-2	TRBJ2-3	few	TGTGCCAGCAGCTTGGGGTGGGATACGCAGTATTTT	CASSLGWDTQYF
NA	TRBV7-8	TRBJ1-6	few	TGTGCCAGCTGGGAATTCGCCTATAATTCACCCCTCCACTTT	CASWEFAYNSPLHF
NA	TRBV20-1	TRBJ2-5	NA	TGCAGTGCTAGAGGAGTTCTAGGCCATCAAGAGACCCAGTACTTC	CSARGVLGHQETQYF
TRBD1	TRBV7-3	TRBJ2-1	NA	TGTGCCAGCAGCTTCTTTACAGGGGGCCACAATGAGCAGTTCTTC	CASSFFTGGHNEQFF
NA	TRBV12-5	TRBJ2-5	NA	TGTGCTAGTGGTTTCTGGGGACCACAAGAGACCCAGTACTTC	CASGFWGPQETQYF
TRBD1	TRBV20-1	TRBJ1-2	few	TGCAGTGCTAGAAAGGGGGCGCGGGACACCTTC	CSARKGARDTF
NA	TRBV6-2/TRBV6-3	TRBJ1-2	few	TGTGCCAGCAGCAACGGGCCAGTCTATGGCTACACCTTC	CASSNGPVYGYTF